Presented here are 26 T cell receptor beta chains from one specimen sequenced in a study of cytomegalovirus exposure and HLA in healthy donors. This PCR relied on a set of 60 Vbeta primers and 13 Jbeta primers. The method was immunoSEQ multiplex PCR; TCRdb's version includes in-frame clones alone and lacks a portion of them. The sample lists approximately 100,000 clones, approximately 81% seen once, with about 14% in the top ten. The sample taken for sequencing was PBMCs. Every receptor here comes from a male donor in good health and CMV-seropositive.

This chain uses TRBV6-1 with TRBJ2-1; D is possibly TRBD1 (5 bases). Trimming pared 2 bases from V and 11 bases from J, leaving 10 bases between. The CDR3 covers 12 residues. CDR1 MNHNS and CDR2 SASEGT come from the germline V gene. CDR3 in DNA: TGTGCCAGCAGTGAACAGGGTGAGCAGCAGTTCTTC. Its protein product is CASSEQGEQQFF.

The chain recombines TRBV4-1 with TRBJ2-2, with 13 bases identical to TRBD2. The CDR3 is made up of 18 amino acids. J gave up 2 bases and V 1 base, and 4 bases lay outside the gene matches. CDR1 is MGHRA, CDR2 YSYEKL, per germline. The DNA of the CDR3 is TGCGCCAGCAGCCAAGCGAGACTAGCGGGGGGTAACACCGGGGAGCTGTTTTTT. Protein product: CASSQARLAGGNTGELFF.

J is TRBJ2-7 and V is TRBV27; tentative D call: TRBD2 (5 bases). The length of the CDR3 is 11 residues. V shed 2 bases and J shed 12 bases, with 11 bases lying between them. CDR1 and CDR2 (germline): MNHEY, SMNVEV (reference sequence). CDR3 sequence reads: CASSLVGGWYF. CDR3 nucleotides: TGTGCCAGCAGTTTAGTCGGCGGGTGGTACTTC.

V is TRBV18 and J is TRBJ1-1; 11 bases line up with TRBD1. Germline V gives CDR1 KGHSH, CDR2 LQKENI. V was clipped by 3 bases and J by 0 bases; unmatched bases: 3. The CDR3 sequence is 16 residues long. CDR3 protein: CASSPRDRGLNTEAFF. CDR3 sequence (DNA): TGTGCCAGCTCACCTCGGGACAGGGGGTTGAACACTGAAGCTTTCTTT.

The chain links TRBV11-2 to TRBJ1-1; D perhaps matches TRBD1 (6 bases). From germline, CDR1 is SGHAT and CDR2 FQNNGV. Trimming pared 5 bases from V and 3 bases from J, leaving 19 bases between. The CDR3 is made up of 16 amino acids. CDR3 DNA sequence: TGTGCCAGCAGCCGGAACAGGGCAAGATGGGACACTGAAGCTTTCTTT. This sequence encodes CASSRNRARWDTEAFF.

The V call is TRBV19, the J call TRBJ1-5; tentatively, D is TRBD1 (6 bases). V was pared by 6 bases and J by 5 bases, with 14 bases between. This CDR3 comprises 14 residues. Germline CDR1 reads LNHDA; CDR2 reads SQIVND (reference sequence). This CDR3 reads CASRRDNIDQPQHF. In DNA form, the CDR3 reads TGTGCCAGTAGACGGGACAACATAGATCAGCCCCAGCATTTT.

This clone was counted a few times. V and J are TRBV5-1 and TRBJ2-1; TRBD2 aligns across 7 bases. V was clipped by 4 bases and J by 8 bases; unmatched bases: 12. Germline CDR1 SGHRS, CDR2 YFSETQ. The CDR3 contains 15 residues. Here the CDR3 reads CASSTWTSRSHEQFF. The DNA of the CDR3 is TGCGCCAGCAGCACCTGGACTAGTAGGAGCCATGAGCAGTTCTTC.

This clone was observed a single time. The CDR3 spells CASSFNPIPGEQFF. The CDR3 coding sequence is TGTGCCAGCAGCTTCAACCCAATCCCCGGTGAGCAGTTCTTC. V and J are TRBV7-2 and TRBJ2-1; D unclear. The CDR3 contains 14 residues. V lost 3 bases, J lost 9 bases, and 15 bases lay in between. CDR1 is SGHTA and CDR2 is FQGNSA in the germline V gene.

This clone was detected only a few times. Other nucleotide sequences in the sample specify the same CDR3. The J gene is TRBJ2-3, the V gene TRBV11-3; D remains unclear. The CDR3 extends over 13 amino acids. Trimming stripped 5 bases from V and 1 base from J, with 7 bases between. Germline-derived CDR1 and CDR2 are SGHNT and YENEEA. CDR3 loop: CASSHRGTDTQYF. CDR3 nucleotides: TGTGCCAGCAGCCACCGGGGCACAGATACGCAGTATTTT.

V gene TRBV2 combines with J gene TRBJ1-4; TRBD1 matches at 8 bases. The germline V gene has CDR1 SNHLY and CDR2 FYNNEI. The CDR3 totals 15 residues. Trimming removed 6 bases from V and 7 bases from J; junction bases left unmatched: 10. The CDR3 nucleotides are TGTGCCAGCAGACCCTGGGGGACAGGAGGTGAAAAACTGTTTTTT. Protein product: CASRPWGTGGEKLFF. The full variable domain, completed using reference TRBV2 and TRBJ1-4, is EPEVTQTPSHQVTQMGQEVILRCVPISNHLYFYWYRQILGQKVEFLVSFYNNEISEKSEIFDDQFSVERPDGSNFTLKIRSTKLEDSAMYFCASRPWGTGGEKLFFGSGTQLSVL.

The genes are TRBV5-4 and TRBJ1-4, with D hard to call. Germline CDR1 is SGHNT and CDR2 is YYREEE (reference sequence). Deletions cut 3 bases from V and 4 bases from J, with 10 bases between. The CDR3 extends over 14 amino acids. CDR3 amino acids: CASSSRDFNEKLFF. The CDR3 nucleotides read TGTGCCAGCAGCTCCCGAGACTTTAATGAAAAACTGTTTTTT. The full variable domain, its missing parts supplied by reference TRBV5-4 and TRBJ1-4, is ETGVTQSPTHLIKTRGQQVTLRCSSQSGHNTVSWYQQALGQGPQFIFQYYREEENGRGNFPPRFSGLQFPNYSSELNVNALELDDSALYLCASSSRDFNEKLFFGSGTQLSVL.

This chain links TRBV4-3 with TRBJ2-1, with 8 bases lining up with TRBD2. V shed 3 bases and J 1 base; nucleotides not matched to a gene: 2. The CDR3 contains 15 residues. Looked up from germline, CDR1 is LGHNA and CDR2 is YSLEER. CDR3 bases: TGCGCCAGCAGCCACACGGGGGGGTCCTACAATGAGCAGTTCTTC. Its translation: CASSHTGGSYNEQFF.

This chain uses TRBV29-1 with TRBJ2-5, with D possibly being TRBD1 (5 bases). The CDR3 runs 12 residues. Trimming removed 0 bases from V and 5 bases from J, with 7 bases in between. The V gene's germline CDR1 is SQVTM and CDR2 ANQGSEA. The CDR3 bases are TGCAGCGTTGAAGATGGGGCGGAGACCCAGTACTTC. Amino acids: CSVEDGAETQYF.

This chain links TRBV7-8 with TRBJ1-1; possible D gene TRBD1, 5 bases. With 3 bases removed from V and 6 bases from J, the gap between germline ends came to 20 bases. CDR1 is SGHVS, CDR2 FQNEAQ, per germline. The length of the CDR3 is 16 residues. The CDR3 sequence: CASSFASTGIRAEAFF. The CDR3 DNA follows: TGTGCCAGCAGCTTCGCCTCCACAGGTATTCGAGCTGAAGCTTTCTTT.

The chain couples TRBV7-9 to TRBJ2-5; TRBD1 is a possible D gene (6 bases). This CDR3 comprises 16 residues. Trimming removed 5 bases from V and 2 bases from J, with 18 bases in between. CDR1 SEHNR and CDR2 FQNEAQ come from the germline V gene (reference sequence). DNA of the CDR3: TGTGCCAGCAGCCACCTAACTATCAGGGGACAAGAGACCCAGTACTTC. Its translation: CASSHLTIRGQETQYF.

V is TRBV6-6 and J is TRBJ1-2, with 10 bases fitting TRBD1. Germline trimming cut 8 bases from V and 7 bases from J; bases unmatched to any gene: 10. Germline V gene sequence: CDR1 MNHNY, CDR2 SVGAGI (reference sequence). The CDR3 runs 14 residues. The CDR3 sequence is CASGTGQGLCGYTF. DNA for the CDR3: TGTGCCAGCGGAACGGGACAGGGGTTATGTGGCTACACCTTC.

V is TRBV5-8 and J is TRBJ1-6, with 7 bases that match TRBD1. J gave up 0 bases and V 3 bases, and 6 bases lay outside the gene matches. The CDR3 is 17 amino acids. Germline V CDR1 and CDR2: SGHTS, YDEGEE. This chain's CDR3 is CASSSGTASSYNSPLHF. DNA of the CDR3: TGTGCCAGCAGCTCCGGGACAGCGAGCTCCTATAATTCACCCCTCCACTTT.

By sample fraction, this clone is medium-sized. DNA for the CDR3: TGTGCCAGCAGTTATAGGTTTCAGGGTGGCTACACCTTC. Protein: CASSYRFQGGYTF. This sequence joins TRBV6-5 and TRBJ1-2; possible D gene TRBD1, 5 bases. Germline CDR1 reads MNHEY; CDR2 reads SVGAGI. V was pared by 3 bases and J by 7 bases, with 12 bases between. The length of the CDR3 is 13 residues.

CDR3 loop: CASRGPTEKLFF. The CDR3 DNA follows: TGTGCCAGCAGGGGGCCCACTGAAAAACTGTTTTTT. The chain links TRBV2 to TRBJ1-4, with D possibly matching TRBD1 (5 bases). Trimming cost V 6 bases and J 7 bases, with 9 bases left between them. The germline gives CDR1 SNHLY, CDR2 FYNNEI. The CDR3 extends over 12 amino acids.

CDR3 nucleotide sequence: TGTGCCAGCAGCTTATCTTTAGCAGCGGAAAAACTGTTTTTT. This gives the protein CASSLSLAAEKLFF. This chain links TRBV11-3 with TRBJ1-4; no clear D gene. The V gene lost 2 bases and the J gene lost 8 bases, with 12 bases spanning the gap. The germline V gene has CDR1 SGHNT and CDR2 YENEEA. This CDR3 is 14 amino acids long.

The chain employs TRBV9 and TRBJ2-7; the D is unclear. Trimming removed 0 bases from V and 0 bases from J, with 10 bases in between. The CDR3 loop spans 15 amino acids. The germline V gene encodes CDR1 SGDLS and CDR2 YYNGEE. CDR3 sequence: CASSVGQAHSYEQYF. CDR3 nucleotides: TGTGCCAGCAGCGTAGGGCAGGCCCACTCCTACGAGCAGTACTTC.

This clone has a handful of counts. The J gene is TRBJ2-5, the V gene TRBV6-6; no clear D. This CDR3 has 15 residues. The V gene lost 5 bases and the J gene lost 5 bases, with 18 bases spanning the gap. The V gene's germline CDR1 is MNHNY and CDR2 SVGAGI (reference sequence). The CDR3 bases are TGTGCCAGCAGTCCCCGGGTAGCAGAAATGGAGACCCAGTACTTC. Translated, it gives CASSPRVAEMETQYF.

The chain uses TRBV28 and TRBJ2-7; D not certain. The CDR3 runs to 11 residues. CDR1 and CDR2 from the germline V gene are MDHEN and SYDVKM. The germline V and J ends were trimmed by 8 bases and 6 bases, with 11 bases remaining between them. CDR3 nucleotides: TGTGCCAGCTTCCGGCGAGGCGAGCAGTACTTC. This sequence encodes CASFRRGEQYF.

A few counts support this clone. The gene calls are TRBV5-8 and TRBJ1-3, with 10 bases lining up with TRBD1. The V gene's germline CDR1 is SGHTS and CDR2 YDEGEE. This CDR3 is 16 amino acids long. J was trimmed by 3 bases and V by 4 bases; bases with no gene match: 7. As DNA, the CDR3 is TGTGCCAGCAGCGGGGGACAGGGGAGATATGGAAACACCATATATTTT. As protein: CASSGGQGRYGNTIYF.

This clone was seen just once. The V call is TRBV28, the J call TRBJ1-2; no firm D call. There are 10 residues in the CDR3. CDR1 is MDHEN and CDR2 is SYDVKM in the germline V gene. V was pared by 10 bases and J by 5 bases, with 8 bases between. CDR3 nucleotide sequence: TGTGCCACGAACGAGTATGGCTACACCTTC. It codes for CATNEYGYTF.

This CDR3 reads CASSVGVSGGNEQFF. CDR3 bases: TGTGCCAGCAGCGTAGGTGTTAGCGGGGGCAATGAGCAGTTCTTC. The chain carries TRBV9 and TRBJ2-1; 9 bases agree with TRBD2. Trimming cost V 0 bases and J 6 bases; bases outside gene matches: 4. Germline V gene sequence: CDR1 SGDLS, CDR2 YYNGEE. CDR3 length: 15 amino acids.